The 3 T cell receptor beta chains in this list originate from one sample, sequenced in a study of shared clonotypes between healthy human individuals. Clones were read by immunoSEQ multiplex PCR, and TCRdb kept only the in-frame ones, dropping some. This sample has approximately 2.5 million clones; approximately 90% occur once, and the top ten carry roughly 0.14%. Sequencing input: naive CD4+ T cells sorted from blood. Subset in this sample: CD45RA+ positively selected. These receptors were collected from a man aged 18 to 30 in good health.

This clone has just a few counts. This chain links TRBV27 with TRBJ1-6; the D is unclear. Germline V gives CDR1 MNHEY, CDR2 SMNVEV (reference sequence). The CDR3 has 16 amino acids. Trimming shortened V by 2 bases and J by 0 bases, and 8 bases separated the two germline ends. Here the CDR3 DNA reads TGTGCCAGCAGTTTAACCCCTTCCTCCTATAATTCACCCCTCCACTTT. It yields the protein CASSLTPSSYNSPLHF.

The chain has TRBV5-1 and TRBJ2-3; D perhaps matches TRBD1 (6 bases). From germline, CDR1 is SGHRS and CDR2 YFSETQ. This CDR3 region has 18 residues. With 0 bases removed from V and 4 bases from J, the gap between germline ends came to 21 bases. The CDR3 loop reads CASSLESGGARSSDTQYF. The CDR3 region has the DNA TGCGCCAGCAGCTTGGAGTCTGGGGGCGCGAGGTCCTCAGATACGCAGTATTTT.

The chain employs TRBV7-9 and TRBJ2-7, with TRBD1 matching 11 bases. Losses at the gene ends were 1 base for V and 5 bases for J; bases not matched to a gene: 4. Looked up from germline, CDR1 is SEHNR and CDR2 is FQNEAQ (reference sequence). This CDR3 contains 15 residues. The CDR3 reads CASSLGGQGDHEQYF. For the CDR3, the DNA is TGTGCCAGCAGCTTAGGGGGACAGGGGGATCACGAGCAGTACTTC.